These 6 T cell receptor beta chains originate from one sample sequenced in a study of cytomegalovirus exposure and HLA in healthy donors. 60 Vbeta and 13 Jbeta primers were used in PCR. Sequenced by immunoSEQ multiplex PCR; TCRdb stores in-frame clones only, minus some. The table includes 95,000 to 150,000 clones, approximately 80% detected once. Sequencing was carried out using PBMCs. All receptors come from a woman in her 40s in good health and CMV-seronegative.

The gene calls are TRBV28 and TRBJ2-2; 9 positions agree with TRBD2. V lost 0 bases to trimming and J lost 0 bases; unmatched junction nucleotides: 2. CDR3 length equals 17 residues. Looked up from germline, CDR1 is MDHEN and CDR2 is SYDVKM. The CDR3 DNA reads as TGTGCCAGCAGTTTATGGCTAGCGGGGTCGAACACCGGGGAGCTGTTTTTT. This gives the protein CASSLWLAGSNTGELFF.

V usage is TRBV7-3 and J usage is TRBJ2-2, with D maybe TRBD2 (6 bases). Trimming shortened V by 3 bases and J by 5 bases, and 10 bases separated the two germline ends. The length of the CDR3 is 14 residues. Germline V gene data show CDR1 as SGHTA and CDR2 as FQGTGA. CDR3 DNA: TGTGCCAGCAGCTTGGGACTCGGGACCGGGGAGCTGTTTTTT. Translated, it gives CASSLGLGTGELFF.

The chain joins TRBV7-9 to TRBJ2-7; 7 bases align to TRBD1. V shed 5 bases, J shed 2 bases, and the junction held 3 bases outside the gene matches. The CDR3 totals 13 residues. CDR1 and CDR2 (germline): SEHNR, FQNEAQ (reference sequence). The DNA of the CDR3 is TGTGCCAGCAGCCCGCAGGGGGCCTACGAGCAGTACTTC. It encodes CASSPQGAYEQYF. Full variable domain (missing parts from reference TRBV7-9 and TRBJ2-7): DTGVSQNPRHKITKRGQNVTFRCDPISEHNRLYWYRQTLGQGPEFLTYFQNEAQLEKSRLLSDRFSAERPKGSFSTLEIQRTEQGDSAMYLCASSPQGAYEQYFGPGTRLTVT.

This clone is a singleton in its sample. The chain's CDR3 is CASRLSFYNEQFF. DNA for the CDR3: TGTGCCAGCAGATTATCTTTCTACAATGAGCAGTTCTTC. The chain has TRBV7-2 and TRBJ2-1; D not certain. The germline V gene has CDR1 SGHTA and CDR2 FQGNSA. V was trimmed by 6 bases and J by 3 bases, leaving 9 bases between them. The CDR3 covers 13 residues.

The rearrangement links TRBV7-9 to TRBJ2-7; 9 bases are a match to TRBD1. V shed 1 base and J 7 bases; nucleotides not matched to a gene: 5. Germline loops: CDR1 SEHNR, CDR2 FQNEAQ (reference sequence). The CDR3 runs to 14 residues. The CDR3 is CASSLGTGGEEQYF. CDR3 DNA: TGTGCCAGCAGCTTAGGAACAGGGGGCGAAGAGCAGTACTTC.

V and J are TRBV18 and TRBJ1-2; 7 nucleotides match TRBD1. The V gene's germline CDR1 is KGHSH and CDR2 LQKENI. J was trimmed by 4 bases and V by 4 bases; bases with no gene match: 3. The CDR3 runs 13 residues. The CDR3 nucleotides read TGTGCCAGCTCACTGGGACAGATCTATGGCTACACCTTC. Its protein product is CASSLGQIYGYTF.